The 23 T cell receptor beta chains below all came from one sample that was sequenced in a study of blood T cell repertoires in COVID-19. Profiled with immunoSEQ multiplex PCR; TCRdb holds only in-frame clones, not every one. The top ten clones hold roughly 1.2% of a sample with approximately 380,000 clones, 70% to 90% of them seen once. The sequencing sample was made of PBMCs or T cells enriched from blood (not recorded which). The receptors originated from a woman aged 18 to 35 who had recovered from COVID-19.

As to this clone: Other DNA sequences of this sample code for an identical CDR3. The genes are TRBV5-1 and TRBJ2-7, with 7 bases lining up with TRBD1. This CDR3 spans 15 amino acids. Looked up from germline, CDR1 is SGHRS and CDR2 is YFSETQ. Germline trimming cut 0 bases from V and 4 bases from J; bases unmatched to any gene: 7. CDR3 nucleotides: TGCGCCAGCAGCTTGGATGGGACAGATTTTTACGAGCAGTACTTC. Encoded protein: CASSLDGTDFYEQYF. Drawing the rest from reference TRBV5-1 and TRBJ2-7, the complete variable domain is KAGVTQTPRYLIKTRGQQVTLSCSPISGHRSVSWYQQTPGQGLQFLFEYFSETQRNKGNFPGRFSGRQFSNSRSEMNVSTLELGDSALYLCASSLDGTDFYEQYFGPGTRLTVT.

This clone occurred a few times. The chain recombines TRBV6-2 or TRBV6-3 with TRBJ1-5; a possible D gene is TRBD1 (5 bases). This CDR3 is built from 14 residues. With 0 bases removed from V and 7 bases from J, the gap between germline ends came to 10 bases. Germline loops: CDR1 MNHEY, CDR2 SVGEGT. This CDR3 reads CASSYSGAWQPQHF. Here the CDR3 DNA reads TGTGCCAGCAGTTACTCAGGGGCTTGGCAGCCCCAGCATTTT.

This clone was observed once. Germline is not matched at one junction end, which may reflect a read error. The CDR3 DNA sequence: TGTGCCACCAGTGGAGCCGCCGCGGGACTTGACAGGGTTGCAACTAATGAAAAACTGTTTTTT. Its protein product is CATSGAAAGLDRVATNEKLFF. The V and J genes are TRBV6-1 and TRBJ1-4, with 7 bases that match TRBD1. CDR1 and CDR2 from the germline V gene are MNHNS and SASEGT. The CDR3 loop spans 21 amino acids.

In its sample, this clone was seen once. J is TRBJ1-5 and V is TRBV7-8, with D perhaps matching TRBD1 (6 bases). The V gene's germline CDR1 is SGHVS and CDR2 FQNEAQ. The V end was cut by 1 base, the J end by 6 bases, with 16 bases between. This CDR3 comprises 16 residues. The CDR3 sequence is CASSLVGAGAAQPQHF. In DNA, the CDR3 is TGTGCCAGCAGCTTAGTAGGAGCAGGGGCAGCTCAGCCCCAGCATTTT. The whole variable domain, remainder taken from reference TRBV7-8 and TRBJ1-5, is GAGVSQSPRYKVAKRGQDVALRCDPISGHVSLFWYQQALGQGPEFLTYFQNEAQLDKSGLPSDRFFAERPEGSVSTLKIQRTQQEDSAVYLCASSLVGAGAAQPQHFGDGTRLSIL.

V gene TRBV5-4 combines with J gene TRBJ1-2; D is uncertain. CDR1 SGHNT and CDR2 YYREEE come from the germline V gene (reference sequence). With 4 bases removed from V and 6 bases from J, the gap between germline ends came to 13 bases. The CDR3 runs 13 residues. The CDR3 here is CASSPVNEDGYTF. In DNA form, the CDR3 reads TGTGCCAGCAGCCCTGTTAATGAGGATGGCTACACCTTC.

This clone was counted only a few times. The V and J genes are TRBV6-5 and TRBJ1-1, with D tentatively TRBD1 (5 bases). The germline V and J ends were trimmed by 8 bases and 0 bases, with 10 bases remaining between them. This CDR3 comprises 13 residues. Germline V gene data show CDR1 as MNHEY and CDR2 as SVGAGI. The CDR3 loop is CASAQGLNTEAFF. Here the CDR3 DNA reads TGTGCCAGCGCGCAGGGTCTGAACACTGAAGCTTTCTTT.

The chain has TRBV27 and TRBJ1-2; a possible D gene is TRBD1 (5 bases). Trimming removed 1 base from V and 1 base from J, with 10 bases in between. This CDR3 comprises 15 residues. Germline V gene lookup returns CDR1 MNHEY and CDR2 SMNVEV (reference sequence). CDR3 in amino acids: CASSLFGGVNYGYTF. CDR3 DNA: TGTGCCAGCAGTTTATTCGGGGGAGTTAACTATGGCTACACCTTC.

V usage is TRBV2 and J usage is TRBJ2-1; the match to TRBD1 covers 8 bases. Germline lookup yields CDR1 SNHLY and CDR2 FYNNEI. The CDR3 loop spans 14 amino acids. Trimming took 6 bases from V and 8 from J; bases not matched to a gene: 9. For the CDR3, the DNA is TGTGCCAGCAGCATGCAGGGGGCAGGGGATGAGCAGTTCTTC. It translates to CASSMQGAGDEQFF.

This chain connects TRBV12-3 or TRBV12-4 to TRBJ1-2; TRBD1 agrees at 8 bases. Trimming cost V 5 bases and J 2 bases; bases outside gene matches: 1. The CDR3 sequence is 13 residues long. DNA of the CDR3: TGTGCCAGCAGTCGGACAGGGAACTATGGCTACACCTTC. Its translation is CASSRTGNYGYTF.

This clone was recorded only once. The chain joins TRBV5-1 to TRBJ2-1; TRBD2 matches at 8 bases. CDR3 size: 15 residues. CDR1 and CDR2 from the germline V gene are SGHRS and YFSETQ. Germline trimming cut 5 bases from V and 1 base from J; bases unmatched to any gene: 5. CDR3 region: CASRPAGGSYNEQFF. DNA of the CDR3: TGCGCCAGCAGACCGGCGGGGGGATCCTACAATGAGCAGTTCTTC.

The V and J genes are TRBV30 and TRBJ2-5; D may be TRBD2 (6 bases). V lost 2 bases, J lost 2 bases, and 9 bases lay in between. CDR3 size: 13 residues. Germline loops: CDR1 GTSNPN, CDR2 SVGIG (reference sequence). Written as DNA, the CDR3 is TGTGCCTGGAGTAAGGGGACTCAAGAGACCCAGTACTTC. Residues: CAWSKGTQETQYF.

This clone showed up just once. V usage is TRBV7-3 and J usage is TRBJ2-1; possibly TRBD2 for D (6 bases). CDR1 and CDR2 (germline): SGHTA, FQGTGA. With 6 bases removed from V and 5 bases from J, the gap between germline ends came to 11 bases. This CDR3 region has 13 residues. The CDR3 bases are TGTGCCAGCAGTTTGGGACTGAACAATGAGCAGTTCTTC. It is translated as CASSLGLNNEQFF.

The chain carries TRBV5-6 and TRBJ2-1; 10 nucleotides align to TRBD2. The trim removed 4 bases at V and 6 bases at J, leaving 4 bases unmatched. Germline assignment: CDR1 SGHDT and CDR2 YYEEEE. The CDR3 has 14 residues. The CDR3 DNA sequence: TGTGCCAGCAGCGATAGCGGGGGGCTCAATGAGCAGTTCTTC. Its translation is CASSDSGGLNEQFF.

The rearrangement links TRBV5-4 to TRBJ1-2, with 7 bases fitting TRBD1. Trimming cost V 2 bases and J 5 bases; bases outside gene matches: 9. Germline V lookup: CDR1 SGHNT, CDR2 YYREEE (reference sequence). The CDR3 consists of 15 residues. The chain's CDR3 is CASSFKGGSVYGYTF. DNA for the CDR3: TGTGCCAGCAGCTTCAAAGGGGGCTCAGTATATGGCTACACCTTC.

This clone has a single count. The chain uses TRBV6-4 and TRBJ2-5; D call uncertain. Between the trimmed V and J ends, which lost 6 bases and 4 bases, there was a span of 12 bases. CDR3 length: 13 residues. Germline loops: CDR1 MRHNA, CDR2 SNTAGT. As DNA, the CDR3 is TGTGCCAGCAGCTCTACGTCGGGAGAGACCCAGTACTTC. Translation gives CASSSTSGETQYF.

Written as DNA, the CDR3 is TGTGCCAGCAGCGCCAGGACAGCCTGGGGGGCCAACGTCCTGACTTTC. This translates into CASSARTAWGANVLTF. V and J are TRBV9 and TRBJ2-6; D may be TRBD1 (6 bases). The CDR3 contains 16 residues. The germline CDR1 and CDR2 sequences are SGDLS and YYNGEE. The V and J ends lost 3 bases and 4 bases respectively, with 14 bases between them.

The chain couples TRBV30 to TRBJ1-6, with D possibly matching TRBD1 (6 bases). Per the germline V gene, CDR1 is GTSNPN and CDR2 is SVGIG (reference sequence). This CDR3 is 14 amino acids long. V lost 5 bases and J 8 bases, leaving 16 bases between the germline ends. CDR3 bases: TGTGCCTGGTCCTCAGGGCGGGGGCATTCACCCCTCCACTTT. Protein product: CAWSSGRGHSPLHF.

The rearrangement joins TRBV6-1 to TRBJ1-6, with a weak D call TRBD1 (6 bases). The CDR3 sequence is 14 residues long. In germline, CDR1 is MNHNS, CDR2 SASEGT. Trimming left V 3 bases short and J 14 bases short, with 17 bases between. The CDR3 loop is CASSDGQGYGALHF. The CDR3 nucleotides read TGTGCCAGCAGTGATGGGCAGGGGTATGGGGCCCTCCACTTT.

The chain links TRBV4-1 to TRBJ1-4; D is unresolved. The CDR3 sequence is 17 residues long. CDR1 MGHRA and CDR2 YSYEKL come from the germline V gene. Trimming took off 3 bases at V and 3 bases at J, with 17 bases between the two ends. This chain's CDR3 is CASSQVKWAGANEKLFF. CDR3 DNA sequence: TGCGCCAGCAGCCAGGTTAAATGGGCGGGAGCTAATGAAAAACTGTTTTTT.

The J gene is TRBJ1-6, the V gene TRBV6-6; D remains ambiguous. From germline, CDR1 is MNHNY and CDR2 SVGAGI (reference sequence). Trimming took 2 bases from V and 8 from J, leaving 13 bases between them. The CDR3 loop spans 15 amino acids. The CDR3 sequence is CASSYVPGGDSPLHF. The CDR3 bases are TGTGCCAGCAGTTACGTCCCCGGCGGGGATTCACCCCTCCACTTT.

The chain combines TRBV11-2 with TRBJ1-6; D unclear. The CDR3 has 13 residues. The germline CDR1 and CDR2 sequences are SGHAT and FQNNGV. Trimming left V 1 base short and J 9 bases short, with 7 bases between. As DNA, the CDR3 is TGTGCCAGCAGCTTAGCTCGGGGTTCACCCCTCCACTTT. This translates into CASSLARGSPLHF. Using reference TRBV11-2 and TRBJ1-6 for the parts outside the CDR3, the full variable domain is EAGVAQSPRYKIIEKRQSVAFWCNPISGHATLYWYQQILGQGPKLLIQFQNNGVVDDSQLPKDRFSAERLKGVDSTLKIQPAKLEDSAVYLCASSLARGSPLHFGNGTRLTVT.

The chain carries TRBV5-1 and TRBJ1-3; D may be TRBD1 (5 bases). Germline assignment: CDR1 SGHRS and CDR2 YFSETQ. This CDR3 is 14 amino acids long. Between the trimmed V and J ends, which lost 8 bases and 4 bases, there was a span of 16 bases. CDR3 sequence reads: CASRDRGGGNTIYF. The CDR3 DNA reads TGCGCCAGTCGGGACCGGGGAGGAGGAAACACCATATATTTT.

The DNA of the CDR3 is TGTGCCAGCAGCTTCTCGGACAGGGGGGGAGAGACCCAGTACTTC. Encoded protein: CASSFSDRGGETQYF. The J gene is TRBJ2-5, the V gene TRBV13, with 10 bases identical to TRBD1. V was pared by 3 bases and J by 4 bases, with 5 bases of the junction left unmatched. There are 15 residues in the CDR3. The germline V gene has CDR1 PRHDT and CDR2 FYEKMQ (reference sequence).